This T cell receptor beta chain was recorded in a study of T-cell reconstitution after alpha-beta-depleted transplantation in children. For TCRbeta, the library was prepared with unique molecular identifiers. TCRdb recomputed calls from the PCR reads with MiXCR, one row per CDR3 protein. The repertoire consists of over 200,000 distinct CDR3 sequences, with 8% to 9.5% occurring once and the leading ten covering around 6.2%. This clonotype has at least ten counts. The TCR sequence derives from a human donor who donated a stem cell graft to a child with acute lymphoblastic leukemia. Sequencing used PBMCs from the stem cell graft donor, obtained from the stem cell graft.

The CDR3 coding sequence is TGTGCCAGTAGGCCAGGAGGAGTGAGCGGCTACACCTTC. Encoded protein: CASRPGGVSGYTF. The chain recombines TRBV19 with TRBJ1-2; no clear D. Germline V gene lookup returns CDR1 LNHDA and CDR2 SQIVND (reference sequence). CDR3 length: 13 residues. Trimming shortened V by 6 bases and J by 8 bases, and 16 bases separated the two germline ends.